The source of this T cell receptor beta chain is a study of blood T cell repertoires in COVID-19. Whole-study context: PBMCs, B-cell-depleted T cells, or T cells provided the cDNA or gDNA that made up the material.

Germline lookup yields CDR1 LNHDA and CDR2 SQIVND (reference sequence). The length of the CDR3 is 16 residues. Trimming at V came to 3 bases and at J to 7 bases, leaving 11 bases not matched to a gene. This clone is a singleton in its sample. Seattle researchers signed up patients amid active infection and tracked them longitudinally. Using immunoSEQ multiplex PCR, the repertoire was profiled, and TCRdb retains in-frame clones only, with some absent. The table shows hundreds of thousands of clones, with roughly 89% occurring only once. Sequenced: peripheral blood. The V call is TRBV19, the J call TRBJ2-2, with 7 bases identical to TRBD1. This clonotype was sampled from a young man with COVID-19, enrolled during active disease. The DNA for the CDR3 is TGTGCCAGTAGTATTGAACCGGGACAGAAAGGCGGGGAGCTGTTTTTT. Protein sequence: CASSIEPGQKGGELFF. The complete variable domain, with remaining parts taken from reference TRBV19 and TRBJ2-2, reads DGGITQSPKYLFRKEGQNVTLSCEQNLNHDAMYWYRQDPGQGLRLIYYSQIVNDFQKGDIAEGYSVSREKKESFPLTVTSAQKNPTAFYLCASSIEPGQKGGELFFGEGSRLTVL.